The present TCR beta chain was sequenced within a study of shared clonotypes between healthy human individuals. In the study overall: A few men and two women, aged 18 to 49, were donors.

Germline lookup yields CDR1 SGHTA and CDR2 FQGNSA. Trimming at V came to 4 bases and at J to 4 bases, leaving 8 bases not matched to a gene. This CDR3 is 16 amino acids long. The authors loaded 150 to 250 ng DNA, roughly 27,000 T cell genomes, into sorted-subset replicate PCRs. Clones were read by immunoSEQ multiplex PCR, and TCRdb kept only the in-frame ones, dropping some. The profile covers approximately 2.3 million clones, with more than 85% appearing a single time and 0.3% to 0.4% taken by the ten largest. The chain employs TRBV7-2 and TRBJ2-2, with 8 bases lining up with TRBD2. The specimen sequenced was naive CD4+ T cells from PBMCs. The subset denotes: CD45RA+ positively selected. The sequence was obtained from a man aged 18 to 29 in good health. Some clones in this sample may be carry-over from other donors' samples. CDR3 residues: CASSSYGTRVTGELFF. Written as DNA, the CDR3 is TGTGCCAGCAGCTCCTACGGGACTAGGGTCACCGGGGAGCTGTTTTTT.